This TCR beta chain emerged from a study of T cells in tuberculosis. Study context: Sequenced TCRs come from CD1B-GMM tetramer-binding T cells. Samples predate treatment or fall within its first 7 days. Study-wide points: The TCR-beta difference was not significant; alpha differences partly reflected length. Smaller distances to GMM-specific TCRs suggested their expansion in active tuberculosis.

Regarding this clone: The target antigen is unknown.

Trimming cost V 11 bases and J 1 base, with 23 bases left between them. Germline V gene lookup returns CDR1 ENHRY and CDR2 SYGVKD. This CDR3 contains 16 residues. Time point of the sample: new active TB diagnosis, blood taken before or within 7 days of starting treatment. TCRdb's copy holds only in-frame clones and misses some; the assay was immunoSEQ multiplex PCR. The table includes about 49,000 clones, nearly 95% detected once. The specimen comprised PBMCs, sampled at tuberculosis diagnosis. This TCR derives from an adult with tuberculosis. The genes are TRBV10-3 and TRBJ1-2; D not certain. The CDR3 DNA reads TGTGCCCTCTTCGCGAAACATACGGGGATTAACTATGGCTACACCTTC. Translated: CALFAKHTGINYGYTF.